These 7 T cell receptor beta chains were sequenced from one sample in a study of cytomegalovirus exposure and HLA in healthy donors. The PCR made use of 60 Vbeta and 13 Jbeta primers. TCRdb keeps only in-frame clones here, not all; method: immunoSEQ multiplex PCR. The sample has 110,000 or so clones; about two thirds are singletons. The sequenced sample was PBMCs. The receptors were gathered from an older woman in good health and CMV-seropositive.

This chain uses TRBV7-4 with TRBJ1-4, with a tentative D call TRBD1 (6 bases). V shed 5 bases and J shed 4 bases, with 14 bases lying between them. Germline values: CDR1 SGHVT, CDR2 SQSDAQ. This CDR3 spans 15 amino acids. The CDR3 region is CASSTIQGLNEKLFF. CDR3 nucleotides: TGTGCCAGCAGCACCATACAGGGCCTTAATGAAAAACTGTTTTTT.

This clone appeared a single time. The chain carries TRBV19 and TRBJ2-2, with D perhaps TRBD2 (7 bases). The germline CDR1 and CDR2 sequences are LNHDA and SQIVND (reference sequence). The CDR3 totals 14 residues. V was cut by 7 bases and J by 7 bases, with 16 bases left in between. CDR3 sequence (DNA): TGTGCCAGTATCGCCCGGGGGGCTCTCGGGGAGCTGTTTTTT. Protein sequence: CASIARGALGELFF. The whole variable domain, filled in from reference TRBV19 and TRBJ2-2, reads DGGITQSPKYLFRKEGQNVTLSCEQNLNHDAMYWYRQDPGQGLRLIYYSQIVNDFQKGDIAEGYSVSREKKESFPLTVTSAQKNPTAFYLCASIARGALGELFFGEGSRLTVL.

The genes are TRBV6-1 and TRBJ1-4; TRBD1 might be the D (6 bases). V lost 2 bases and J lost 0, with 19 bases in between. Germline V gene lookup returns CDR1 MNHNS and CDR2 SASEGT. The CDR3 is 19 residues long. DNA of the CDR3: TGTGCCAGCAGTGAATTTTCGAGGGGACACCTTGCAACTAATGAAAAACTGTTTTTT. Translated: CASSEFSRGHLATNEKLFF.

This chain joins TRBV6-6 and TRBJ1-1; the D gene is possibly TRBD1 (6 bases). CDR1 is MNHNY, CDR2 SVGAGI, per germline (reference sequence). This CDR3 spans 14 amino acids. V was pared by 7 bases and J by 4 bases, with 16 bases between. CDR3 sequence: CASITGLRSTEAFF. The CDR3, as DNA: TGTGCCAGCATCACAGGGCTACGGAGCACTGAAGCTTTCTTT.

This clone was detected only a few times. V gene TRBV19 combines with J gene TRBJ1-3, with TRBD1 identical over 10 bases. With V trimmed by 9 bases and J by 6 bases, 2 bases remained unmatched. The CDR3 has 12 amino acids. Germline V gives CDR1 LNHDA, CDR2 SQIVND (reference sequence). The CDR3 protein is CASGTGENTIYF. In DNA, the CDR3 is TGTGCCAGCGGGACAGGGGAAAACACCATATATTTT.

This clone was counted only a few times. The CDR3 is CASSLAGGDTQYF. DNA for the CDR3: TGTGCCAGCAGCTTAGCGGGGGGAGATACGCAGTATTTT. V is TRBV7-9 and J is TRBJ2-3; D is perhaps TRBD2 (6 bases). The CDR3 is 13 amino acids. Trimming cost V 0 bases and J 5 bases, with 6 bases left between them. Germline V gene data show CDR1 as SEHNR and CDR2 as FQNEAQ (reference sequence).

This clone was seen only once. J is TRBJ1-3 and V is TRBV6-5; no definite D call. V gave up 5 bases and J gave up 2 bases, with 13 bases separating them. CDR3 length: 15 residues. CDR1 and CDR2 from the germline V gene are MNHEY and SVGAGI. In nucleotides, the CDR3 is TGTGCCAGCAGTCCCCCGCCACAGACTGGAAACACCATATATTTT. Encoded protein: CASSPPPQTGNTIYF.